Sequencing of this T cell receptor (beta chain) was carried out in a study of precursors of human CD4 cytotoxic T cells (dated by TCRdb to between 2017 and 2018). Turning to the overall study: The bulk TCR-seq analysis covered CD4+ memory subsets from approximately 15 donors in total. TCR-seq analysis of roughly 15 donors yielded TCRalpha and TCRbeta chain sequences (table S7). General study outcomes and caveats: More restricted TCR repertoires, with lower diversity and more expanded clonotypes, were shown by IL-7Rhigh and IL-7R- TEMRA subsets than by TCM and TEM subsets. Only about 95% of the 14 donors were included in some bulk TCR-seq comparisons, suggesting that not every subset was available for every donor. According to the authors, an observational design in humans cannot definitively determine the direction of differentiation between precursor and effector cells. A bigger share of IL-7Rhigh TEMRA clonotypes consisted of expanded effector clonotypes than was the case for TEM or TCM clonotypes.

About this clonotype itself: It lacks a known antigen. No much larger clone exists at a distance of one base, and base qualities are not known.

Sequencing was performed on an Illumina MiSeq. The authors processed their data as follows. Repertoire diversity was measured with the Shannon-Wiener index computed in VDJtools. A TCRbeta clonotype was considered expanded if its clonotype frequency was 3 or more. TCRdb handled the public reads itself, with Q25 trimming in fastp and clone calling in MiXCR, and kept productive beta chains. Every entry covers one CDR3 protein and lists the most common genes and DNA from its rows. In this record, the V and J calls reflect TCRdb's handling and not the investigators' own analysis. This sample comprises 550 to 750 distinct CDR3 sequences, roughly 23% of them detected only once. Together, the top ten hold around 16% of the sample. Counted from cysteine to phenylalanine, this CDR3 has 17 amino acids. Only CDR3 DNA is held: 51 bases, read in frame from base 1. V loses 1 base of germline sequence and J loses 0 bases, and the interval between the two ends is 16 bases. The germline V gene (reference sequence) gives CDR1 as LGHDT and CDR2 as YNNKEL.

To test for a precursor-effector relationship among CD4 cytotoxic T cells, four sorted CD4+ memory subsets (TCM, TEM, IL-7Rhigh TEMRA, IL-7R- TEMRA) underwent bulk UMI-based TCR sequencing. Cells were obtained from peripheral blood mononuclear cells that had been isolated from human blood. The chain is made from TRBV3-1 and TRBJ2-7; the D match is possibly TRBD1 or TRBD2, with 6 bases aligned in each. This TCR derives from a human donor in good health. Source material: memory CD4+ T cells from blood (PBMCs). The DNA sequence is TGTGCCAGCAGCCAAGGGAGGTATTGGGGGGCCTCCTACGAGCAGTACTTC. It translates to CASSQGRYWGASYEQYF.